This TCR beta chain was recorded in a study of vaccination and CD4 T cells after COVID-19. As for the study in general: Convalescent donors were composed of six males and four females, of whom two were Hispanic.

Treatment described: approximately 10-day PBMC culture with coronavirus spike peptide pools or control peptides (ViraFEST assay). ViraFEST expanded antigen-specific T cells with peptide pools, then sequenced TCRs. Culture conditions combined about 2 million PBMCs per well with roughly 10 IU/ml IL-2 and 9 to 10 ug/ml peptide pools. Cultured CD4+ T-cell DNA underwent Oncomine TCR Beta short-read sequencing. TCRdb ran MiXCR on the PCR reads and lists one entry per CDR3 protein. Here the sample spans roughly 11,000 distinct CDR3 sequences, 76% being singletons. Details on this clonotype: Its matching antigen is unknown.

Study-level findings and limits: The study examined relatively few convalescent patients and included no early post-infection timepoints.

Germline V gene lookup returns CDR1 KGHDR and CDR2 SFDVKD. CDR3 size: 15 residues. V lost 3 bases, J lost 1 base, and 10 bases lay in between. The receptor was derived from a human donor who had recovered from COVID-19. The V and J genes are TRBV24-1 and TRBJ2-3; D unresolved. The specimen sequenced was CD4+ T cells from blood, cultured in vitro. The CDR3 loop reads CATSDGSLGTDTQYF. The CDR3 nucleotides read TGTGCCACCAGTGATGGCAGTTTGGGCACAGATACGCAGTATTTT.